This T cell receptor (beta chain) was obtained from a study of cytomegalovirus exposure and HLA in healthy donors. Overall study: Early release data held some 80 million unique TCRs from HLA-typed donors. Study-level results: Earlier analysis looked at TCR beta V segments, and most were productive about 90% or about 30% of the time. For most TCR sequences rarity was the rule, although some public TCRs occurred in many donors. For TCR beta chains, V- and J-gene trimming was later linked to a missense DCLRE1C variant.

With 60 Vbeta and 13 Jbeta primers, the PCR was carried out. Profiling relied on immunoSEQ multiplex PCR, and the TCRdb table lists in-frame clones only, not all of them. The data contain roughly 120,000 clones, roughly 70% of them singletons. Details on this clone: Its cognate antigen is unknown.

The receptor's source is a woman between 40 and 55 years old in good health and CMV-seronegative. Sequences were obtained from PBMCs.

Here the CDR3 DNA reads TGCGCCAGCAGCCAACGGACTAGCGGGAGTAAAACCTACGAGCAGTACTTC. It encodes CASSQRTSGSKTYEQYF. The rearrangement uses TRBV4-1 and TRBJ2-7, with 13 bases matching TRBD2. This CDR3 comprises 17 residues. J gave up 2 bases and V 2 bases, and 6 bases lay outside the gene matches. Germline CDR1 and CDR2: MGHRA and YSYEKL.